This T cell receptor (beta chain) originates from a study of blood T cells in healthy people across ages. Primed by a sample-barcoded 5' primer and a J-beta primer mix, a second PCR proceeded for 7 to 11 cycles. TCRdb reprocessed the 5' RACE reads with MiXCR, giving one entry per CDR3 protein. There are more than 800,000 distinct CDR3 sequences in the sample; 40% to 55% occur only once, and approximately 17% lies in the top ten. This clonotype has a single count. V was shortened by 2 bases and J by 1 base, with 8 bases between the two germline ends. There are 14 residues in the CDR3. The V and J genes are TRBV12-3 or TRBV12-4 and TRBJ1-2; D is ambiguous. This TCR came from a woman aged 55-70 years in good health. Sequenced sample: blood. CDR3 sequence: CASSLSTVNYGYTF. The CDR3 DNA reads TGTGCCAGCAGTTTAAGCACAGTTAACTATGGCTACACCTTC.